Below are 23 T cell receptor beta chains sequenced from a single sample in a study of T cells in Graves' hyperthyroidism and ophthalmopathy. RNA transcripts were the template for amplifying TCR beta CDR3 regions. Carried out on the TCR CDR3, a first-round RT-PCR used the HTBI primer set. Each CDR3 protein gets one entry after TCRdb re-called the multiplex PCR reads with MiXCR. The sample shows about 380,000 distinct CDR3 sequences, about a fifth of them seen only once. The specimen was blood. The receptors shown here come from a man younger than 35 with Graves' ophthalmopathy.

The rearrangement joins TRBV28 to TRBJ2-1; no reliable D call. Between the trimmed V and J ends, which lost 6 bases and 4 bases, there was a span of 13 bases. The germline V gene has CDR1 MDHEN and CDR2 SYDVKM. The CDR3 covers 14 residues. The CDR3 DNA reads TGTGCCAGCAGACTCCTCGCAGGATACAATGAGCAGTTCTTC. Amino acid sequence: CASRLLAGYNEQFF.

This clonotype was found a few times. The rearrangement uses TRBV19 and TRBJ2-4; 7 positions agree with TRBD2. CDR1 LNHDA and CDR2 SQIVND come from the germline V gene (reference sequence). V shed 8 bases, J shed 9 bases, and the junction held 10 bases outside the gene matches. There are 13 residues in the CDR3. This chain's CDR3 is CASGGEATVIQYF. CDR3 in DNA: TGTGCCAGTGGGGGGGAAGCTACCGTCATTCAGTACTTC.

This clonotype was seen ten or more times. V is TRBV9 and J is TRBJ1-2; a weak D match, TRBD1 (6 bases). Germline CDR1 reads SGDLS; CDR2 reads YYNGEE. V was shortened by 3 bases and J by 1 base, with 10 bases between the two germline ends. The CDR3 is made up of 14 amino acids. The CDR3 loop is CASSASDSNYGYTF. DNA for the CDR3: TGTGCCAGCAGCGCCTCGGACAGTAACTATGGCTACACCTTC.

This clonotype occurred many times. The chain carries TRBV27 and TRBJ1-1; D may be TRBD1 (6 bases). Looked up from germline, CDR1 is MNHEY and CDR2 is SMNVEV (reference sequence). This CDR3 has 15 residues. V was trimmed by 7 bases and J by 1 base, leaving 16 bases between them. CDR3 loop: CASNGGRGGNTEAFF. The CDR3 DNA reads TGTGCCAGCAATGGGGGCCGGGGGGGGAACACTGAAGCTTTCTTT.

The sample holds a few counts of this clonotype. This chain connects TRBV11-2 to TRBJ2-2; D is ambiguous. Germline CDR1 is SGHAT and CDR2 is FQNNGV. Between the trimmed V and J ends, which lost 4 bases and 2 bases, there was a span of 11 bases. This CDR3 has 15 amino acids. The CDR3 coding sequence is TGTGCCAGCAGCTCTCGGGTTAAAAACACCGGGGAGCTGTTTTTT. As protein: CASSSRVKNTGELFF. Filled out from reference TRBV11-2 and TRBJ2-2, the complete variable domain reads EAGVAQSPRYKIIEKRQSVAFWCNPISGHATLYWYQQILGQGPKLLIQFQNNGVVDDSQLPKDRFSAERLKGVDSTLKIQPAKLEDSAVYLCASSSRVKNTGELFFGEGSRLTVL.

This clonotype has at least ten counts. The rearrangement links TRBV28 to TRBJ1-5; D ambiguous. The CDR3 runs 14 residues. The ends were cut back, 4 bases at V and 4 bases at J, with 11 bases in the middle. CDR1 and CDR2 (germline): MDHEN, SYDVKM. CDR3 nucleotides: TGTGCCAGCAGTTCCCCGGGCCCTAATCAGCCCCAGCATTTT. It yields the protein CASSSPGPNQPQHF.

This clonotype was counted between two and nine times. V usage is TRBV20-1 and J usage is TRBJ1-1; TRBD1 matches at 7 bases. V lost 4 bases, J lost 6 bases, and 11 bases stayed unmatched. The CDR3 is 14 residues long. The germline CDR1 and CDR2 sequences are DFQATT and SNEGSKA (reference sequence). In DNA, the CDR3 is TGCAGTGCTAAGTTGGCCAGGGGGACCTCTGAAGCTTTCTTT. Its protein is CSAKLARGTSEAFF.

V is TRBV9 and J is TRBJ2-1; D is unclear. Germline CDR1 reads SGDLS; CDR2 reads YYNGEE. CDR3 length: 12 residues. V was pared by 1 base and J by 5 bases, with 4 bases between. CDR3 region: CASSVRDNEQFF. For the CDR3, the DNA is TGTGCCAGCAGCGTAAGAGACAATGAGCAGTTCTTC.

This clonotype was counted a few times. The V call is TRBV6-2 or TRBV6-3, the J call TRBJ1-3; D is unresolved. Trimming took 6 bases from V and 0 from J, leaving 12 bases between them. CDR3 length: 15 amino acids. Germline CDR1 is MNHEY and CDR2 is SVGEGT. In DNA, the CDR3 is TGTGCCAGCAGACCCTGGGCTAGCTCTGGAAACACCATATATTTT. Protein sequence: CASRPWASSGNTIYF.

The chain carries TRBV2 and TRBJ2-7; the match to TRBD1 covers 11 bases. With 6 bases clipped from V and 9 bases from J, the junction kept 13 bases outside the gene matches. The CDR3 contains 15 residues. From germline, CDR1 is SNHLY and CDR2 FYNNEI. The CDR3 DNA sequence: TGTGCCAGCAGCGCCCACCGGGACAGGGGGTGGTGGCAGTACTTC. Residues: CASSAHRDRGWWQYF.

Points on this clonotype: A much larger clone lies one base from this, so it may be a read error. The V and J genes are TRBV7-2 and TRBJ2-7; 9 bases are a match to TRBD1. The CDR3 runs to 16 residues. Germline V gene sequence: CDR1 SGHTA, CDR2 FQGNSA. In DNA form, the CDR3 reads TGTGCCAGCAGCCCAGCTAGCCGGACAGGGGTTTACGAGCATTACTTC. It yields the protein CASSPASRTGVYEHYF.

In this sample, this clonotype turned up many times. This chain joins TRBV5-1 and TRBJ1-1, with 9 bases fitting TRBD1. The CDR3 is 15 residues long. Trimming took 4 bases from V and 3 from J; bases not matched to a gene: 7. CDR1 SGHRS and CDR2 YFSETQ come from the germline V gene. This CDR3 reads CASSRTGDVDTEAFF. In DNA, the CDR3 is TGCGCCAGCAGCAGGACAGGGGATGTTGACACTGAAGCTTTCTTT.

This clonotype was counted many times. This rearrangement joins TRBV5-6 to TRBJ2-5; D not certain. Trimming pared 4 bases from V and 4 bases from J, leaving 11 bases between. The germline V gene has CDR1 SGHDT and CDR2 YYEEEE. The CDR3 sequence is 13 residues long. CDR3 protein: CASSASRVETQYF. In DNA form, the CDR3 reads TGTGCCAGCAGCGCGTCTAGGGTAGAGACCCAGTACTTC.

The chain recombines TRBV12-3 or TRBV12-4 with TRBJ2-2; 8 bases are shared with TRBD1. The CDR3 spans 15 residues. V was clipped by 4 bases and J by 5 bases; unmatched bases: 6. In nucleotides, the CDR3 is TGTGCCAGCAGTTGGGGGACAGGAGGGACCGGGGAGCTGTTTTTT. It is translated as CASSWGTGGTGELFF.

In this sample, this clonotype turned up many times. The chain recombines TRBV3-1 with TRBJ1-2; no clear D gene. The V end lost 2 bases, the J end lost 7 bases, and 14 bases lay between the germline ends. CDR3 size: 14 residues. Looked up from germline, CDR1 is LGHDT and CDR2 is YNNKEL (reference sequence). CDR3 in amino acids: CASSQNPTFAGYTF. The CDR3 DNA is TGTGCCAGCAGCCAAAATCCCACATTTGCTGGCTACACCTTC.

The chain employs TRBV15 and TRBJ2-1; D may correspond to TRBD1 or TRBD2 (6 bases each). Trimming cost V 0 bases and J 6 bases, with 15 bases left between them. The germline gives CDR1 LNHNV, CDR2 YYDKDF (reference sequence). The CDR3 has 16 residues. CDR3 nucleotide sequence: TGTGCCACCAGCAGAGATCGGGGGCAGGGTTCCAATGAGCAGTTCTTC. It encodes CATSRDRGQGSNEQFF.

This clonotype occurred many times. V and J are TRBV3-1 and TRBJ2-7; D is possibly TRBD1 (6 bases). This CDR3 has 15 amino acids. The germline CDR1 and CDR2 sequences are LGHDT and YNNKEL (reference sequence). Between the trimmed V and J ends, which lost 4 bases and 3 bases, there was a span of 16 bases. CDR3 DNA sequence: TGTGCCAGCAGCCCGCATCCAGGGGACGGCTACGAGCAGTACTTC. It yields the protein CASSPHPGDGYEQYF.

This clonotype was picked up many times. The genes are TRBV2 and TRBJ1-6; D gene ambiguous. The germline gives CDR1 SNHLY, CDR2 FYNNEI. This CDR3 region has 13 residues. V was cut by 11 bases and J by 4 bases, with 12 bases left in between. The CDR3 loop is CAVQTDYNSPLHF. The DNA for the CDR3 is TGTGCCGTCCAGACGGATTATAATTCACCCCTCCACTTT.

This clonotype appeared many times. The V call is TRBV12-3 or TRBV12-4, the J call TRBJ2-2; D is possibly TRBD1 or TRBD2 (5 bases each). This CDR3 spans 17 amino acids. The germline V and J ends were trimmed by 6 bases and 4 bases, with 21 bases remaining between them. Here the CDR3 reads CASSLGETQGATGELFF. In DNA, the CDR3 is TGTGCCAGCAGCCTAGGCGAAACGCAGGGAGCCACCGGGGAGCTGTTTTTT.

CDR3 loop: CASSEEHNLDTQYF. The DNA for the CDR3 is TGCGCCAGCAGTGAGGAACATAATTTGGATACGCAGTATTTT. The chain carries TRBV10-1 and TRBJ2-3; D ambiguous. The CDR3 extends over 14 amino acids. Germline loops: CDR1 WNHNN, CDR2 SYGVQD (reference sequence). V was trimmed by 2 bases and J by 6 bases, leaving 12 bases between them.

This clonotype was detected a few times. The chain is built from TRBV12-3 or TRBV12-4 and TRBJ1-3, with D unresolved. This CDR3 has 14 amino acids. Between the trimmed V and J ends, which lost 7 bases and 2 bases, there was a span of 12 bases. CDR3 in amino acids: CASTLHGAGNTIYF. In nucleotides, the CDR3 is TGTGCCAGCACTCTCCACGGGGCTGGAAACACCATATATTTT.

This chain's CDR3 is CASSITENTEAFF. The CDR3 DNA is TGTGCCAGTAGTATTACCGAGAACACTGAAGCTTTCTTT. This chain uses TRBV19 with TRBJ1-1, with no clear D. This CDR3 has 13 residues. Germline-derived CDR1 and CDR2 are LNHDA and SQIVND (reference sequence). Trimming removed 3 bases at V and 1 base at J, with 6 bases between.

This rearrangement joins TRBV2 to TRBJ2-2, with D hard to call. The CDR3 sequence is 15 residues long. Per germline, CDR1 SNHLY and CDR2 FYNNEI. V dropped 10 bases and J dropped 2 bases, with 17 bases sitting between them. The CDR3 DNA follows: TGTGCCACCCTCCTTGGGTTATTAAACACCGGGGAGCTGTTTTTT. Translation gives CATLLGLLNTGELFF.